This TCR beta chain comes out of a study of cytomegalovirus exposure and HLA in healthy donors. Overall study results and limits: It was only CMV serostatus that was available as immune exposure information.

Germline CDR1 is MGHRA and CDR2 is YSYEKL. The CDR3 contains 19 residues. V lost 1 base to trimming and J lost 0 bases, with 19 bases between them. A word on this clone: Its antigen is not known.

The PCR employed 60 Vbeta primers together with 13 Jbeta primers. Sequencing used immunoSEQ multiplex PCR; TCRdb keeps in-frame clones, though not all of them. The repertoire has around 190,000 clones, 70% to 80% of them found once; the top ten carry 13% to 15%. Material for sequencing was PBMCs. The chain carries TRBV4-1 and TRBJ2-4, with a possible D match to TRBD2 (6 bases). The TCR sequence derives from a woman between 25 and 40 years old in good health and CMV-seropositive. CDR3 sequence reads: CASSQGGTGTFSAKNIQYF. The CDR3 bases are TGCGCCAGCAGCCAAGGGGGTACCGGGACTTTCTCAGCCAAAAACATTCAGTACTTC.